Presented here are 21 T cell receptor beta chains from one specimen sequenced in a study of shared clonotypes between healthy human individuals. Only in-frame clones appear in the TCRdb table, and some are missing; sequencing was by immunoSEQ multiplex PCR. The table includes about 1.1 million clones, approximately 75% detected once. The specimen was memory CD4+ T cells from PBMCs. Subset of the sample: CD45RA-negative fraction. Receptors originate from a man aged 18 to 30 in good health. Some clones in this sample may be carry-over from other donors' samples.

There are a few counts of this clone. Within the sample, other DNA sequences also encode this same CDR3. This chain joins TRBV5-1 and TRBJ2-7, with D unresolved. Germline V gene data show CDR1 as SGHRS and CDR2 as YFSETQ. V was cut by 0 bases and J by 3 bases, with 4 bases left in between. The length of the CDR3 is 12 residues. CDR3 bases: TGCGCCAGCAGCTTGGACCTCTACGAGCAGTACTTC. It encodes CASSLDLYEQYF.

The rearrangement links TRBV6-1 to TRBJ1-5; the D gene is possibly TRBD1 (6 bases). Germline lookup yields CDR1 MNHNS and CDR2 SASEGT. Trimming removed 11 bases from V and 2 bases from J, with 13 bases in between. CDR3 size: 13 residues. Here the CDR3 DNA reads TGTGCCTCCGCCCGACAGGGCAATCAGCCCCAGCATTTT. Protein product: CASARQGNQPQHF.

The chain uses TRBV5-1 and TRBJ1-3; 10 nucleotides match TRBD1. The junction had 12 bases not matched to a gene; V was cut back by 1 base and J by 8 bases. The CDR3 has 17 residues. Germline-derived CDR1 and CDR2 are SGHRS and YFSETQ. The CDR3 here is CASSLSEGTGDRDTIYF. Here the CDR3 DNA reads TGCGCCAGCAGCTTGTCGGAGGGGACAGGGGACCGGGACACCATATATTTT. The complete variable domain, with remaining parts taken from reference TRBV5-1 and TRBJ1-3, reads KAGVTQTPRYLIKTRGQQVTLSCSPISGHRSVSWYQQTPGQGLQFLFEYFSETQRNKGNFPGRFSGRQFSNSRSEMNVSTLELGDSALYLCASSLSEGTGDRDTIYFGEGSWLTVV.

The chain combines TRBV10-3 with TRBJ2-2, with a weak D call TRBD1 (6 bases). The V end lost 6 bases, the J end lost 1 base, and 9 bases lay between the germline ends. The CDR3 loop spans 14 amino acids. The germline CDR1 and CDR2 sequences are ENHRY and SYGVKD. The chain's CDR3 is CAIRYRENTGELFF. The CDR3 DNA sequence: TGTGCCATCAGATACAGGGAGAACACCGGGGAGCTGTTTTTT.

The chain joins TRBV2 to TRBJ2-7; 9 bases match TRBD2. Germline CDR1 SNHLY, CDR2 FYNNEI. The CDR3 consists of 15 residues. After removal of 6 bases from V and 3 bases from J, the junction contained 9 bases not matched to a gene. CDR3 coding DNA: TGTGCCAGCAGGGCCTTAGCGGGAGATCGCTACGAGCAGTACTTC. Translation: CASRALAGDRYEQYF. Based on the CDR3 plus reference TRBV2 and TRBJ2-7, the full variable domain is EPEVTQTPSHQVTQMGQEVILRCVPISNHLYFYWYRQILGQKVEFLVSFYNNEISEKSEIFDDQFSVERPDGSNFTLKIRSTKLEDSAMYFCASRALAGDRYEQYFGPGTRLTVT.

This chain connects TRBV11-2 to TRBJ2-5; D uncertain. Germline CDR1 is SGHAT and CDR2 is FQNNGV. The CDR3 extends over 13 amino acids. The V gene lost 3 bases and the J gene lost 5 bases, with 10 bases spanning the gap. The CDR3 coding sequence is TGTGCCAGCAGCTTTTCATCTGCCGAGACCCAGTACTTC. This gives the protein CASSFSSAETQYF.

On this clone: A read error is likely here: a far larger clone is one base away. The genes are TRBV5-4 and TRBJ1-1; D is uncertain. This CDR3 region has 11 residues. CDR1 SGHNT and CDR2 YYREEE come from the germline V gene (reference sequence). V was cut by 5 bases and J by 0 bases, with 2 bases left in between. Written as DNA, the CDR3 is TGTGCCAGCAGGATGAACACTGAAGCTTTCTTT. Amino acids: CASRMNTEAFF.

As regards this clone: Other nucleotide sequences in the sample specify the same CDR3. The chain recombines TRBV28 with TRBJ2-6, with D tentatively TRBD1 (6 bases). CDR1 is MDHEN and CDR2 is SYDVKM in the germline V gene. The CDR3 totals 15 residues. Trimming took off 3 bases at V and 0 bases at J, with 6 bases between the two ends. CDR3 amino acids: CASSFRGSGANVLTF. CDR3 sequence (DNA): TGTGCCAGCAGTTTCAGGGGCTCTGGGGCCAACGTCCTGACTTTC.

The gene calls are TRBV10-3 and TRBJ2-1, with D possibly being TRBD2 (5 bases). CDR3 size: 14 residues. Per the germline V gene, CDR1 is ENHRY and CDR2 is SYGVKD. Trimming took 7 bases from V and 1 from J, leaving 11 bases between them. This chain's CDR3 is CAIKREGSYNEQFF. DNA for the CDR3: TGTGCCATCAAGAGGGAAGGGTCCTACAATGAGCAGTTCTTC.

As to this clone: Other DNA sequences in this sample translate to the same CDR3. This chain joins TRBV4-3 and TRBJ2-2; D is uncertain. Germline V gene data show CDR1 as LGHNA and CDR2 as YSLEER. V lost 1 base to trimming and J lost 2 bases, with 8 bases between them. This CDR3 is built from 15 residues. The CDR3, as DNA: TGCGCCAGCAGCCAAGTCTACGGAAACACCGGGGAGCTGTTTTTT. Encoded protein: CASSQVYGNTGELFF.

On this clone itself: The same CDR3 also results from other DNA sequences found in this sample. The chain links TRBV30 to TRBJ1-5; 9 bases are a match to TRBD1. Looked up from germline, CDR1 is GTSNPN and CDR2 is SVGIG (reference sequence). CDR3 length: 14 amino acids. J was trimmed by 7 bases and V by 2 bases; bases with no gene match: 6. The CDR3 DNA reads as TGTGCCTGGAGTCTGGGACAGGGAGGCCAGCCCCAGCATTTT. Protein sequence: CAWSLGQGGQPQHF.

This clone came up once. The rearrangement uses TRBV28 and TRBJ1-2, with D perhaps TRBD1 (5 bases). V was shortened by 6 bases and J by 5 bases, with 13 bases between the two germline ends. The germline V gene has CDR1 MDHEN and CDR2 SYDVKM. This CDR3 is built from 13 residues. CDR3 nucleotide sequence: TGTGCCAGCAGCCAAGCGGGGGGGTATGGCTACACCTTC. Translated: CASSQAGGYGYTF.

This clone was seen a handful of times. The sample carries other DNA sequences with the same CDR3. This rearrangement joins TRBV18 to TRBJ2-7, with 14 bases fitting TRBD2. The junction had 0 bases not matched to a gene; V was cut back by 2 bases and J by 3 bases. Germline V gene data show CDR1 as KGHSH and CDR2 as LQKENI. CDR3 size: 15 residues. The CDR3 is CASSPGTSGSYEQYF. The CDR3 DNA reads as TGTGCCAGCTCACCAGGGACTAGCGGGAGCTACGAGCAGTACTTC.

The chain combines TRBV4-2 with TRBJ1-5; no clear D. Per germline, CDR1 LGHNA and CDR2 YNFKEQ. Trimming pared 1 base from V and 3 bases from J, leaving 4 bases between. The CDR3 loop spans 13 amino acids. The CDR3 nucleotides read TGTGCCAGCAGCCAAGCGGTCAATCAGCCCCAGCATTTT. Its translation: CASSQAVNQPQHF.

This clone has at least ten counts. The genes are TRBV9 and TRBJ2-1; possibly TRBD1 for D (5 bases). The germline V gene encodes CDR1 SGDLS and CDR2 YYNGEE. V dropped 1 base and J dropped 2 bases, with 10 bases sitting between them. The CDR3 sequence is 15 residues long. The CDR3 here is CASSVYEGAYNEQFF. In DNA form, the CDR3 reads TGTGCCAGCAGCGTATATGAAGGGGCCTACAATGAGCAGTTCTTC.

The chain employs TRBV18 and TRBJ1-1; the D gene is possibly TRBD1 (5 bases). The V gene's germline CDR1 is KGHSH and CDR2 LQKENI. V dropped 2 bases and J dropped 8 bases, with 12 bases sitting between them. This CDR3 region has 13 residues. As DNA, the CDR3 is TGTGCCAGCTCACCAACAAGGACACTCGAAGCTTTCTTT. Protein product: CASSPTRTLEAFF.

J is TRBJ1-5 and V is TRBV5-5, with a weak D call TRBD1 (5 bases). CDR3 size: 14 residues. CDR1 SGHKS and CDR2 YYEKEE come from the germline V gene (reference sequence). V was clipped by 0 bases and J by 7 bases, with 11 bases between them. In DNA, the CDR3 is TGTGCCAGCAGCTTGGCGGCCGGGGACCAGCCCCAGCATTTT. Its protein product is CASSLAAGDQPQHF.

V gene TRBV28 combines with J gene TRBJ1-2; D might be TRBD1 (5 bases). Germline CDR1 reads MDHEN; CDR2 reads SYDVKM. Trimming pared 2 bases from V and 8 bases from J, leaving 21 bases between. The CDR3 loop spans 16 amino acids. CDR3 DNA: TGTGCCAGCAGTTTAGGCTTGAGTGGGGACCAAGGAGGCTACACCTTC. Amino acid sequence: CASSLGLSGDQGGYTF.

The genes are TRBV7-2 and TRBJ2-7; TRBD1 aligns across 10 bases. This CDR3 is built from 15 residues. V lost 3 bases and J lost 6; bases outside the gene matches: 8. Looked up from germline, CDR1 is SGHTA and CDR2 is FQGNSA. CDR3 nucleotides: TGTGCCAGCAGCTTTCATCCGGGACAGGGGTTCGAGCAGTACTTC. As protein: CASSFHPGQGFEQYF.

The rearrangement joins TRBV7-2 to TRBJ2-1, with 8 bases that match TRBD2. Germline V CDR1 and CDR2: SGHTA, FQGNSA. The CDR3 length is 16 residues. The V and J ends lost 1 base and 7 bases, in that order; junction bases with no gene match: 9. The CDR3 nucleotides are TGTGCCAGCAGCTTAGGGGCTAGCGGGCCGTTAAATGAGCAGTTCTTC. This codes for CASSLGASGPLNEQFF.

The chain is built from TRBV30 and TRBJ2-2; 10 positions match TRBD1. The V gene end was trimmed by 0 bases and the J gene end by 5 bases; junction bases not matched to a gene: 3. In germline, CDR1 is GTSNPN, CDR2 SVGIG (reference sequence). This CDR3 contains 15 residues. CDR3 sequence (DNA): TGTGCCTGGAGTGTAGGGACAGGGGTAACCGGGGAGCTGTTTTTT. Encoded protein: CAWSVGTGVTGELFF. The variable domain in full, with the rest retrieved from reference TRBV30 and TRBJ2-2, is SQTIHQWPATLVQPVGSPLSLECTVEGTSNPNLYWYRQAAGRGLQLLFYSVGIGQISSEVPQNLSASRPQDRQFILSSKKLLLSDSGFYLCAWSVGTGVTGELFFGEGSRLTVL.